The 23 T cell receptor beta chains given below trace back to one sample, sequenced in a study of type 1 regulatory T cells. What these receptors recognize is not known. TCRdb reprocessed the reads with MiXCR, giving one entry per CDR3 protein. The sample has approximately 45,000 distinct CDR3 sequences, 9% to 15% seen once. The sequenced material came from cultured non-Tr1 T cells, either the whole culture or a sorted T cell fraction (not recorded which). These receptors were collected from a human donor in good health.

This clonotype was seen at least ten times. The chain employs TRBV20-1 and TRBJ2-1, with 9 bases that match TRBD2. The CDR3 runs 15 residues. Trimming removed 0 bases from V and 7 bases from J; junction bases left unmatched: 7. Germline V gene lookup returns CDR1 DFQATT and CDR2 SNEGSKA (reference sequence). Here the CDR3 DNA reads TGCAGTGCTAGAGATCGTGCGGGAGGGTGGAATGAGCAGTTCTTC. Protein sequence: CSARDRAGGWNEQFF.

J is TRBJ2-7 and V is TRBV3-1; 8 nucleotides agree with TRBD2. This CDR3 has 15 residues. Per germline, CDR1 LGHDT and CDR2 YNNKEL (reference sequence). V was clipped by 1 base and J by 4 bases; unmatched bases: 6. CDR3 coding DNA: TGTGCCAGCAGCCAAGGACTAGCGTTCATGTACGAGCAGTACTTC. Translated, it gives CASSQGLAFMYEQYF.

This clonotype was found many times. The chain uses TRBV20-1 and TRBJ2-3; 10 nucleotides align to TRBD2. The CDR3 sequence is 13 residues long. Looked up from germline, CDR1 is DFQATT and CDR2 is SNEGSKA (reference sequence). The junction had 4 bases not matched to a gene; V was cut back by 5 bases and J by 5 bases. In DNA, the CDR3 is TGCAGTGCTTACGGGACTAGCGTAGATACGCAGTATTTT. It specifies CSAYGTSVDTQYF.

This clonotype was found many times. This chain connects TRBV19 to TRBJ1-6; 7 bases fit TRBD1. Germline V gives CDR1 LNHDA, CDR2 SQIVND (reference sequence). CDR3 size: 16 residues. The junction had 13 bases not matched to a gene; V was cut back by 10 bases and J by 4 bases. The CDR3 is CATQIARDSYNSPLHF. The CDR3 DNA reads as TGTGCCACCCAAATAGCCCGGGACAGTTATAATTCACCCCTCCACTTT.

This clonotype was counted ten times or more. The CDR3 is CSAREGRGFEQFF. CDR3 in DNA: TGCAGTGCTAGAGAGGGGCGAGGGTTTGAGCAGTTCTTC. This chain connects TRBV20-1 to TRBJ2-1; perhaps D is TRBD1 or TRBD2 (5 bases each). V was pared by 0 bases and J by 9 bases, with 12 bases between. Per the germline V gene, CDR1 is DFQATT and CDR2 is SNEGSKA (reference sequence). CDR3 length: 13 residues.

This clonotype has a handful of counts. The J gene is TRBJ2-5, the V gene TRBV10-3; D perhaps matches TRBD2 (6 bases). This CDR3 has 16 amino acids. Germline V gene data show CDR1 as ENHRY and CDR2 as SYGVKD. Between the trimmed V and J ends, which lost 4 bases and 3 bases, there was a span of 18 bases. CDR3 DNA: TGTGCCATCAGTGGGGTTGGAGCGGGTCCCGAAGAGACCCAGTACTTC. Residues: CAISGVGAGPEETQYF.

This clonotype was found a few times. The CDR3 coding sequence is TGTGCCAGCGCTAGTGGAGACTCCTACGAGCAGTACTTC. As protein: CASASGDSYEQYF. The chain joins TRBV6-1 to TRBJ2-7; D is uncertain. CDR3 size: 13 residues. CDR1 and CDR2 (germline): MNHNS, SASEGT. Trimming removed 8 bases from V and 0 bases from J, with 11 bases in between.

The CDR3 sequence is CASTEGYRYNEQFF. CDR3 in DNA: TGTGCCAGCACCGAAGGGTACAGATACAATGAGCAGTTCTTC. V and J are TRBV6-1 and TRBJ2-1; D is ambiguous. This CDR3 comprises 14 residues. V was pared by 7 bases and J by 4 bases, with 14 bases between. Germline V lookup: CDR1 MNHNS, CDR2 SASEGT.

The chain combines TRBV9 with TRBJ1-4, with D possibly TRBD1 on 5 matching bases. Looked up from germline, CDR1 is SGDLS and CDR2 is YYNGEE. This CDR3 has 16 residues. The V and J ends lost 4 bases and 8 bases respectively, with 21 bases between them. In DNA, the CDR3 is TGTGCCAGCAGCCGACAGAGGACCGACGGCCCCGAAAAACTGTTTTTT. This sequence encodes CASSRQRTDGPEKLFF.

This chain links TRBV7-9 with TRBJ1-2; D not resolved. Trimming left V 5 bases short and J 4 bases short, with 11 bases between. In germline, CDR1 is SEHNR, CDR2 FQNEAQ (reference sequence). The CDR3 runs to 13 residues. CDR3 protein: CASSEDRGYGYTF. The CDR3 nucleotides are TGTGCCAGCAGCGAAGACCGTGGCTATGGCTACACCTTC.

The chain couples TRBV5-4 to TRBJ2-7, with TRBD2 as a possible D gene (5 bases). V was trimmed by 5 bases and J by 2 bases, leaving 8 bases between them. The CDR3 loop spans 12 amino acids. Germline values: CDR1 SGHNT, CDR2 YYREEE (reference sequence). CDR3 amino acids: CASSEGPYEQYF. CDR3 coding DNA: TGTGCCAGCAGTGAGGGCCCCTACGAGCAGTACTTC.

This clonotype was seen a handful of times. V usage is TRBV7-2 and J usage is TRBJ2-1; either TRBD1 or TRBD2 may supply D (5 bases each). V lost 2 bases to trimming and J lost 0 bases, with 11 bases between them. Germline-derived CDR1 and CDR2 are SGHTA and FQGNSA. CDR3 length: 16 amino acids. As DNA, the CDR3 is TGTGCCAGCAGCTTATTGGGGGAACCCTCCTACAATGAGCAGTTCTTC. Its translation is CASSLLGEPSYNEQFF.

V usage is TRBV7-9 and J usage is TRBJ1-1; D remains ambiguous. Between the trimmed V and J ends, which lost 5 bases and 8 bases, there was a span of 12 bases. The CDR3 covers 12 residues. The germline gives CDR1 SEHNR, CDR2 FQNEAQ (reference sequence). As DNA, the CDR3 is TGTGCCAGCAGCCCGAGACTGCCAGAAGCTTTCTTT. Its translation is CASSPRLPEAFF.

This clonotype was found a few times. This chain links TRBV20-1 with TRBJ1-2; D remains ambiguous. CDR3 length: 11 amino acids. The germline V gene has CDR1 DFQATT and CDR2 SNEGSKA (reference sequence). CDR3 DNA sequence: TGCAGCGCCTGGGATAACTATGGCTACACCTTC. Its translation is CSAWDNYGYTF.

The sample holds many counts of this clonotype. The chain is built from TRBV20-1 and TRBJ2-2, with 7 bases matching TRBD1. This CDR3 is built from 15 residues. Germline CDR1 and CDR2: DFQATT and SNEGSKA (reference sequence). V was pared by 4 bases and J by 5 bases, with 10 bases of the junction left unmatched. CDR3: CSAKPVDRVTGELFF. The CDR3 nucleotides read TGCAGTGCTAAGCCCGTCGACAGGGTGACCGGGGAGCTGTTTTTT.

In regard to this clonotype: This may come from a read error, since a much larger clone is one base off. This chain joins TRBV20-1 and TRBJ1-2, with TRBD1 identical over 8 bases. The length of the CDR3 is 11 residues. Germline CDR1 reads DFQATT; CDR2 reads SNEGSKA (reference sequence). The CDR3 loop is CRGGQVYDYTF. CDR3 coding DNA: TGCAGGGGGGGACAGGTCTATGACTACACCTTC.

J is TRBJ2-2 and V is TRBV24-1; no clear D. Between the trimmed V and J ends, which lost 5 bases and 5 bases, there was a span of 8 bases. The germline V gene has CDR1 KGHDR and CDR2 SFDVKD. The CDR3 length is 13 residues. In DNA form, the CDR3 reads TGTGCCACCAGTGTTCGAGGAACCGGGGAGCTGTTTTTT. Protein product: CATSVRGTGELFF.

This clonotype was observed many times. The chain joins TRBV18 to TRBJ2-7; D possibly matches TRBD1 or TRBD2 (6 bases each). The CDR3 runs 12 residues. Germline loops: CDR1 KGHSH, CDR2 LQKENI. V dropped 3 bases and J dropped 6 bases, with 9 bases sitting between them. CDR3 loop: CASSPGGSEQYF. In nucleotides, the CDR3 is TGTGCCAGCTCACCGGGGGGCTCCGAGCAGTACTTC. Full variable domain (remainder filled in from reference TRBV18 and TRBJ2-7): NAGVMQNPRHLVRRRGQEARLRCSPMKGHSHVYWYRQLPEEGLKFMVYLQKENIIDESGMPKERFSAEFPKEGPSILRIQQVVRGDSAAYFCASSPGGSEQYFGPGTRLTVT.

This sequence joins TRBV12-3 or TRBV12-4 and TRBJ2-5, with D perhaps matching TRBD1 or TRBD2 (6 bases each). This CDR3 comprises 13 residues. V was cut by 6 bases and J by 10 bases, with 18 bases left in between. In DNA, the CDR3 is TGTGCCAGCAGCCCTACAGGGTGGCGGGACCAGTACTTC. Residues: CASSPTGWRDQYF.

The sample holds many counts of this clonotype. The chain uses TRBV12-3 or TRBV12-4 and TRBJ1-2, with 7 nucleotides matching TRBD1. The junction had 8 bases not matched to a gene; V was cut back by 5 bases and J by 8 bases. This CDR3 comprises 13 residues. The CDR3 bases are TGTGCCAGCAGTCGGGGACAGCCGGGGGGCTACACCTTC. Residues: CASSRGQPGGYTF.

This clonotype showed up many times. The chain uses TRBV25-1 and TRBJ1-1, with unresolved D. The CDR3 is 11 amino acids. With 6 bases removed from V and 4 bases from J, the gap between germline ends came to 6 bases. Germline V gene lookup returns CDR1 MGHDK and CDR2 SYGVNS. CDR3 loop: CASRRSTEAFF. The CDR3 DNA follows: TGTGCCAGCAGAAGAAGCACTGAAGCTTTCTTT.

This clonotype was seen only a few times. J is TRBJ2-1 and V is TRBV6-6; D is possibly TRBD2 (5 bases). CDR1 MNHNY and CDR2 SVGAGI come from the germline V gene (reference sequence). This CDR3 has 15 amino acids. V shed 4 bases and J shed 8 bases, with 18 bases lying between them. This CDR3 reads CASSSFTSPSDEQFF. The CDR3 DNA reads TGTGCCAGCAGTTCCTTTACTAGTCCGAGCGATGAGCAGTTCTTC.

This sequence joins TRBV9 and TRBJ1-3; TRBD1 agrees at 7 bases. Germline V lookup: CDR1 SGDLS, CDR2 YYNGEE. The CDR3 runs 14 residues. V shed 3 bases and J 5 bases; nucleotides not matched to a gene: 5. The CDR3 sequence: CASSGTDRRNTIYF. In DNA, the CDR3 is TGTGCCAGCAGCGGGACGGACAGGCGAAACACCATATATTTT.